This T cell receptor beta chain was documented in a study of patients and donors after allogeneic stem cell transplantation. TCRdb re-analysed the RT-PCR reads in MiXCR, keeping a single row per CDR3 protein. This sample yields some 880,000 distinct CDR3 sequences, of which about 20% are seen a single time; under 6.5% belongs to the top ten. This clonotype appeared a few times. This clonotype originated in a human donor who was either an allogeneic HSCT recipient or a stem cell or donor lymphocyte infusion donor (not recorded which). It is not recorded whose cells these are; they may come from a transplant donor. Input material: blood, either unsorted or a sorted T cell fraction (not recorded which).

DNA for the CDR3: TGTGCCAGCAGTCAGTCGTGGGGCAATGAGCAGTTCTTC. Protein product: CASSQSWGNEQFF. J is TRBJ2-1 and V is TRBV6-2 or TRBV6-3, with D unclear. Per the germline V gene, CDR1 is MNHEY and CDR2 is SVGEGT. The V end lost 5 bases, the J end lost 6 bases, and 11 bases lay between the germline ends. The CDR3 has 13 amino acids.